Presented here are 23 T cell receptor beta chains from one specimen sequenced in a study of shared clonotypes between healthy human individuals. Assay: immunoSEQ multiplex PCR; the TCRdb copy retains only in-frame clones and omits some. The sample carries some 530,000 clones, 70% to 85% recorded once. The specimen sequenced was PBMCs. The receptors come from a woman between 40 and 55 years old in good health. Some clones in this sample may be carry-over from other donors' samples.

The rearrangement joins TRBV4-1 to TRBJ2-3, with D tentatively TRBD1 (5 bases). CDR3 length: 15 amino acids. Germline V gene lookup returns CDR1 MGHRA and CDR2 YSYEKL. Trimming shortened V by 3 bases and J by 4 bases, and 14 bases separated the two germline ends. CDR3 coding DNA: TGCGCCAGCAGCCAGACCGACAGACTGGCAGATACGCAGTATTTT. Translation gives CASSQTDRLADTQYF.

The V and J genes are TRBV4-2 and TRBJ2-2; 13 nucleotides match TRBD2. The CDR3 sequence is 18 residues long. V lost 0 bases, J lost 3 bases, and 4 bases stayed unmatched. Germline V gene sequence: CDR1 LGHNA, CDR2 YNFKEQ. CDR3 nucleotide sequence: TGTGCCAGCAGCCAAGATAGGACTAGCGGGAGATACACCGGGGAGCTGTTTTTT. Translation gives CASSQDRTSGRYTGELFF.

CDR3 in DNA: TGTGCCAGCAGTGTTCAGGGACTAGCGGCCAATGAGCAGTTCTTC. Protein product: CASSVQGLAANEQFF. The chain carries TRBV6-4 and TRBJ2-1; TRBD2 matches at 11 bases. This CDR3 has 15 amino acids. Germline V gene lookup returns CDR1 MRHNA and CDR2 SNTAGT. J gave up 6 bases and V 4 bases, and 5 bases lay outside the gene matches.

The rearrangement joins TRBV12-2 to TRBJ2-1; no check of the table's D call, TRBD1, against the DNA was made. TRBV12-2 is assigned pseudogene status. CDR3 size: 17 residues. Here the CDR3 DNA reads TGTGCAAGTCGCTTAGGAAGACGGGACAGGGGGCTGTATGAGCAGTTCTTC. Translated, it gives CASRLGRRDRGLYEQFF.

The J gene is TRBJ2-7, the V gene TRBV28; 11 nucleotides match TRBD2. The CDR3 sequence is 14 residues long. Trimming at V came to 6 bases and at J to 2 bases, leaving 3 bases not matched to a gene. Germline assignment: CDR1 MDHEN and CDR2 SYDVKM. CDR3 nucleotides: TGTGCCAGCAGATTTAGCGGGAGGGCCTACGAGCAGTACTTC. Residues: CASRFSGRAYEQYF.

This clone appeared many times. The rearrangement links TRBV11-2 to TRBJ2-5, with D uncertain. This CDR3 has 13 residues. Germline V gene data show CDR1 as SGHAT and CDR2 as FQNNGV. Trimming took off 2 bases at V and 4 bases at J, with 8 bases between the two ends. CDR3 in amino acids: CASSLWRTETQYF. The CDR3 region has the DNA TGTGCCAGCAGCTTATGGCGGACAGAGACCCAGTACTTC.

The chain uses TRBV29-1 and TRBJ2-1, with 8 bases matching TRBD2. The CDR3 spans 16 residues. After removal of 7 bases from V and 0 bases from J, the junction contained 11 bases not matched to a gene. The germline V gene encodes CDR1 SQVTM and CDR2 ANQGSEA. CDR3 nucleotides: TGCAGCGGGGGACTAGGCAGCCCGGGCTCCTACAATGAGCAGTTCTTC. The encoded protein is CSGGLGSPGSYNEQFF.

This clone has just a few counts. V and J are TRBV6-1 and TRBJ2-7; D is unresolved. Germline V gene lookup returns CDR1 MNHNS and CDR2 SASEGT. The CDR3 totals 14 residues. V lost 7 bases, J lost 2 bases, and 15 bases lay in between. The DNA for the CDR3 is TGTGCCAGCACCACGGGCCAGGAACCCTACGAGCAGTACTTC. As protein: CASTTGQEPYEQYF.

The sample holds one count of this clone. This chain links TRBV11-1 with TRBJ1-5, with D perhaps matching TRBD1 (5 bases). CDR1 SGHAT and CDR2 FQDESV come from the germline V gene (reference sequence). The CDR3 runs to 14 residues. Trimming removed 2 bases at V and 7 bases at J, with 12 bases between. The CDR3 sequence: CASSLSYGDQPQHF. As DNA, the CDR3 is TGTGCCAGCAGCTTATCGTATGGGGACCAGCCCCAGCATTTT.

The CDR3 region is CASSLPIGQPQHF. CDR3 in DNA: TGTGCCAGCAGTTTACCCATCGGTCAGCCCCAGCATTTT. The chain links TRBV28 to TRBJ1-5; D gene uncertain. V was pared by 2 bases and J by 6 bases, with 8 bases between. The CDR3 runs 13 residues. Germline CDR1 and CDR2: MDHEN and SYDVKM.

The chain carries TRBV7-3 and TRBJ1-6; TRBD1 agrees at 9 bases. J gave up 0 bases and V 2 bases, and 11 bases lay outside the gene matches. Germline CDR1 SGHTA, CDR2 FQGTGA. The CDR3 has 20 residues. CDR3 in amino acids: CASSLLTGTGPSSYNSPLHF. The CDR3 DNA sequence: TGTGCCAGCAGCTTACTTACCGGGACAGGGCCGAGCTCCTATAATTCACCCCTCCACTTT.

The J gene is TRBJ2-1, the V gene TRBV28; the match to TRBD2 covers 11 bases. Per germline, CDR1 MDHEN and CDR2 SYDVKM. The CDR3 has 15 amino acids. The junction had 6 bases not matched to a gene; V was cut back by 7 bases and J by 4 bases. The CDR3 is CASNDSGRGYNEQFF. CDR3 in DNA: TGTGCCAGCAACGATAGCGGGAGGGGTTACAATGAGCAGTTCTTC.

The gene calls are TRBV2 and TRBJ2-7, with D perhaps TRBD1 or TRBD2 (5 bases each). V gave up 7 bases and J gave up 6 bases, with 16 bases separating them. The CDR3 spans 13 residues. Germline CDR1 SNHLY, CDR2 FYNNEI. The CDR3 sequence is CASNPGRMVEQYF. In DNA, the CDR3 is TGTGCCAGCAATCCGGGACGCATGGTCGAGCAGTACTTC.

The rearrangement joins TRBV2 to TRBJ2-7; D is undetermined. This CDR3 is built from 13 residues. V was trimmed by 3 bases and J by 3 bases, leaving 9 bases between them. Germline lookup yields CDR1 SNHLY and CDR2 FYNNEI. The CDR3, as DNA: TGTGCCAGCAGTGACGCTGGCGACTACGAGCAGTACTTC. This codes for CASSDAGDYEQYF.

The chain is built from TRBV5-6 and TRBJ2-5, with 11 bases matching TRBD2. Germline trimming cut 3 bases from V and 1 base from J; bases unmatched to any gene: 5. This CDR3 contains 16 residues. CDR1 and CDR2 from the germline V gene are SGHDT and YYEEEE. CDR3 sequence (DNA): TGTGCCAGCAGCTCAAAGACTAGCGGGATCCAAGAGACCCAGTACTTC. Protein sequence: CASSSKTSGIQETQYF.

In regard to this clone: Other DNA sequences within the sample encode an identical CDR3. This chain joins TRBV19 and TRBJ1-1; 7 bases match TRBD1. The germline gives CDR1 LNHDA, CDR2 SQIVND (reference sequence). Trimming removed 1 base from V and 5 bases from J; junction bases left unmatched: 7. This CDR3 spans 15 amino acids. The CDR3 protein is CASSIVGGRGTEAFF. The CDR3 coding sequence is TGTGCCAGTAGTATAGTAGGTGGCAGGGGGACTGAAGCTTTCTTT.

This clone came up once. The CDR3 region has the DNA TGCGCCAGCAGCCCGGGACAGGGCAGCTCTGGAAACACCATATATTTT. This sequence encodes CASSPGQGSSGNTIYF. This chain connects TRBV5-1 to TRBJ1-3, with TRBD1 identical over 9 bases. Germline V gene lookup returns CDR1 SGHRS and CDR2 YFSETQ. V lost 4 bases to trimming and J lost 0 bases; unmatched junction nucleotides: 5. This CDR3 is built from 16 residues.

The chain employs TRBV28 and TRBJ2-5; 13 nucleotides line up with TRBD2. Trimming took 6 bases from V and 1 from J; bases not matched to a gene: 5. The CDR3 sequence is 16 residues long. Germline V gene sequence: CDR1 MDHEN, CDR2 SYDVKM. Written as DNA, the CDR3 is TGTGCCAGCAGCCGAGGGACTAGCGGGGTCCAAGAGACCCAGTACTTC. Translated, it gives CASSRGTSGVQETQYF.

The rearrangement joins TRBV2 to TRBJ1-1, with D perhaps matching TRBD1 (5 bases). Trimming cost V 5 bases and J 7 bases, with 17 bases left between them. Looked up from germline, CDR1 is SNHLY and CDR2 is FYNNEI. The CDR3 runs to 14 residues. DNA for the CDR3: TGTGCCAGCAGTCCGCCGGGACGCAACGGTGAAGCTTTCTTT. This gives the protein CASSPPGRNGEAFF.

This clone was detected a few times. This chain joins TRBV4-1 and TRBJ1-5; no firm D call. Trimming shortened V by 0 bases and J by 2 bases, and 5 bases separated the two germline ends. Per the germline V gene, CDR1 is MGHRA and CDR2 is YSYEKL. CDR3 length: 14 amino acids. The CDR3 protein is CASSQDFGNQPQHF. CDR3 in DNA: TGCGCCAGCAGCCAAGATTTTGGCAATCAGCCCCAGCATTTT.

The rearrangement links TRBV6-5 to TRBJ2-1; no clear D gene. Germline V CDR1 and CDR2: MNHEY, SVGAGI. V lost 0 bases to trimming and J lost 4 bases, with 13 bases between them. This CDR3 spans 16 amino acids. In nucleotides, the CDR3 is TGTGCCAGCAGTTACTCGAGTTGGAGACGATACAATGAGCAGTTCTTC. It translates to CASSYSSWRRYNEQFF.

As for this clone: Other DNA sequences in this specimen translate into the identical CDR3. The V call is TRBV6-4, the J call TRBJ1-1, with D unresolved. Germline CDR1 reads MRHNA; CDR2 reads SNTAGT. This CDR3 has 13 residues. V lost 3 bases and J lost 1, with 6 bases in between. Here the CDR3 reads CASSEGRNTEAFF. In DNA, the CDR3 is TGTGCCAGCAGTGAGGGTAGGAACACTGAAGCTTTCTTT.

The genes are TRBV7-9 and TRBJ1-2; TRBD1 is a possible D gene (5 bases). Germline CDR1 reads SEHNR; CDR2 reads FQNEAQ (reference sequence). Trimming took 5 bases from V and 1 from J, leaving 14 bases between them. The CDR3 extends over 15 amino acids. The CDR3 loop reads CASSRLAGGNYGYTF. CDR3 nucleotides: TGTGCCAGCAGCAGATTAGCTGGGGGTAACTATGGCTACACCTTC.